In its sample, the clone carrying this T cell receptor beta chain was seen a few times. These data originate in a study of early T cells in non-severe SARS-CoV-2 infection. V lost 5 bases and J 6 bases, leaving 18 bases between the germline ends. This CDR3 spans 15 amino acids. CDR1 is SGHVS and CDR2 is FNYEAQ in the germline V gene. A single record per CDR3 protein comes from TCRdb applying MiXCR to the 5' RACE reads. The data contain over 35,000 distinct CDR3 sequences, approximately 6.3% of them seen just once; the ten biggest clones take up about 8.3%. The chain employs TRBV7-6 and TRBJ2-3; D unclear. The origin of this receptor is an adult who was a healthcare worker with PCR-confirmed SARS-CoV-2 infection or an uninfected control (not recorded which). Source: whole blood, taken at baseline. CDR3 DNA sequence: TGTGCCAGCAGCCACCCCGGAAGCCGGGTTGATACGCAGTATTTT. It translates to CASSHPGSRVDTQYF.